This entry concerns a single T cell receptor (beta chain). The data stem from a study of blood T cell repertoires in COVID-19. The assay was immunoSEQ multiplex PCR, and TCRdb's table has in-frame clones only and misses some. The table shows 150,000 to 200,000 clones, with approximately 85% occurring only once. The material sequenced was PBMCs or T cells enriched from blood (not recorded which). This receptor was identified in a woman aged 18-29 years who had recovered from COVID-19.

CDR3 coding DNA: TGTGCCAGCAGCCAACCCTCTCGGACAGGGGGTAACGAGCAGTACTTC. Protein sequence: CASSQPSRTGGNEQYF. V and J are TRBV4-2 and TRBJ2-7, with 10 bases matching TRBD1. Trimming at V came to 2 bases and at J to 5 bases, leaving 9 bases not matched to a gene. CDR1 and CDR2 from the germline V gene are LGHNA and YNFKEQ. CDR3 size: 16 residues.